Sequencing of this T cell receptor (beta chain) was carried out in a study of blood T cell repertoires in COVID-19. The overall study: In each case, the material was cDNA or gDNA derived from T cells, B-cell-depleted T cells, or PBMCs.

Per the germline V gene, CDR1 is SGHDT and CDR2 is YYEEEE. This CDR3 spans 12 amino acids. For this clone: One end of the junction is discordant with germline, which a read error may explain.

The Seattle patients, enrolled during active infection, were followed longitudinally. In the authors' methods: Amplifying reference gene primers gave estimates of nucleated cell counts. Using immunoSEQ multiplex PCR, the repertoire was profiled, and TCRdb retains in-frame clones only, with some absent. That table is the source of V, J and clone size, and D and trimming were worked out from the DNA. The table records over 200,000 clones, around 90% of them present only once. This clonotype was obtained from a man aged 55-75 years with COVID-19, enrolled during active disease. The specimen sequenced was peripheral blood. The chain carries TRBV5-6 and TRBJ1-2, with D perhaps TRBD1 (5 bases). CDR3 coding DNA: TGTGCCAGCAGGACCTTGGAATCAGGACAATTCTTT. This codes for CASRTLESGQFF.